This T cell receptor beta chain was captured in a study of cytomegalovirus exposure and HLA in healthy donors. Study details: A later analysis reported the approximately 120 validation repertoires used the same platform as the 666 first-cohort repertoires.

There are 12 residues in the CDR3. The germline V gene encodes CDR1 GTSNPN and CDR2 SVGIG (reference sequence). V was clipped by 1 base and J by 6 bases, with 10 bases between them. On this clone: Its specificity is not known.

Method: immunoSEQ multiplex PCR; TCRdb's copy keeps in-frame clones and lacks some. The table has about 66,000 clones, approximately 96% seen once. From the approximately 120-subject validation cohort, which was separate from the roughly 620-subject first cohort, the donors were drawn. Study-level results: Altogether, some 170 TCR beta chains were recorded as cytomegalovirus-associated. Confirmation in vitro established that three CMV-associated chains were specific for CMV antigens.

V gene TRBV30 combines with J gene TRBJ2-7; tentative D call: TRBD2 (5 bases). The sequenced sample consisted of PBMCs. This TCR was recovered from a young woman in good health and CMV-seropositive. The CDR3 nucleotides are TGTGCCTGGAGTGATACTAGTACCGAGCAGTACTTC. This encodes CAWSDTSTEQYF.